This T cell receptor (beta chain) came from a study of shared clonotypes between healthy human individuals. The CDR3 sequence is 16 residues long. Per the germline V gene, CDR1 is SNHLY and CDR2 is FYNNEI. V was cut by 8 bases and J by 2 bases, with 20 bases left in between. Here immunoSEQ multiplex PCR was the method, and the copy in TCRdb shows in-frame clones only, minus some. The table shows about 1,800,000 clones, with about 95% occurring only once. Naive-designated CD8 cells lacked CD45RO, were positively enriched for CCR7, and omitted terminally differentiated effector memory CD45RA+ cells. The receptor comes from a man aged 18 to 30 in good health. The V gene is TRBV2, the J gene TRBJ2-3; D is perhaps TRBD1 or TRBD2 (5 bases each). Sequencing input: naive CD8+ T cells sorted from blood. CDR3 residues: CASGGERGAHTDTQYF. In DNA, the CDR3 is TGTGCCAGCGGGGGTGAGCGAGGGGCCCACACAGATACGCAGTATTTT. Filled out from reference TRBV2 and TRBJ2-3, the complete variable domain reads EPEVTQTPSHQVTQMGQEVILRCVPISNHLYFYWYRQILGQKVEFLVSFYNNEISEKSEIFDDQFSVERPDGSNFTLKIRSTKLEDSAMYFCASGGERGAHTDTQYFGPGTRLTVL.